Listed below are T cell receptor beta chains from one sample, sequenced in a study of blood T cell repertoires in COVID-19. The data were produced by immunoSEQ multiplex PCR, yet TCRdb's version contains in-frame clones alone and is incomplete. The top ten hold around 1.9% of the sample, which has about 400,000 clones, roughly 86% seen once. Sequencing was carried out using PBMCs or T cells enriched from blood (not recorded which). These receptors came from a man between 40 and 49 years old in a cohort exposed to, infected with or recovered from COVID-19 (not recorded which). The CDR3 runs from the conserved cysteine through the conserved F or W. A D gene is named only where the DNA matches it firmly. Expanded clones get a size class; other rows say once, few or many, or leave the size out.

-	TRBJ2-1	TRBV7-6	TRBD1	TGTGCCAGCAGCTCCCCCGGACAGGGTGGCAATGAGCAGTTCTTC	CASSSPGQGGNEQFF
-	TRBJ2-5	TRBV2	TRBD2	TGTGCCAGCGGGGGACTAGCGGGAGTTGAGACCCAGTACTTC	CASGGLAGVETQYF
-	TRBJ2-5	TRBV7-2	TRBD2	TGTGCCAGCAGCTTCAGCGGGACCCGGGGAGAGACCCAGTACTTC	CASSFSGTRGETQYF
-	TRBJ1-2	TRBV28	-	TGTGCCAGCAGTTTATCGCAGTATGGCTACACCTTC	CASSLSQYGYTF
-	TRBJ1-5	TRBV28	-	TGTGCCAGCAGGTGGGAGGGCAATCAGCCCCAGCATTTT	CASRWEGNQPQHF
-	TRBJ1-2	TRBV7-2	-	TGTGCCAGCAGCTTAGTTCAGGCGCCCCTTAACTATGGCTACACCTTC	CASSLVQAPLNYGYTF
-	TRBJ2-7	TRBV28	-	TGTGCCAGCACTTTAACAGGGCCCCACGAGCAGTACTTC	CASTLTGPHEQYF
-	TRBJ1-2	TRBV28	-	TGTGCCAGCAGTACAGGGAATAATGATGGCTACACCTTC	CASSTGNNDGYTF
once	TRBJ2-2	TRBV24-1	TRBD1	TGTGCCACCAGAGAAGGGGGCGACACCGGGGAGCTGTTTTTT	CATREGGDTGELFF
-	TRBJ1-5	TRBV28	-	TGTGCCAGCATGCCCGGGTCCCGCAATCAGCCCCAGCATTTT	CASMPGSRNQPQHF
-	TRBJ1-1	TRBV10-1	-	TGCGCCAGCAGTGAGTCCAGGGTCACTGAAGCTTTCTTT	CASSESRVTEAFF
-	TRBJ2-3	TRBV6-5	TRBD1	TGTGCCAGCAGGCGCCGGGACAGGACCGCAGATACGCAGTATTTT	CASRRRDRTADTQYF
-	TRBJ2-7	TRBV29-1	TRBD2	TGCAGCGTTGATGGGCTTGAAGGATCTAGCGGGCGCCGCTCCTACGAGCAGTACTTC	CSVDGLEGSSGRRSYEQYF
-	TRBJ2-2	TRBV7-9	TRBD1	TGTGCCAGCAGCTTAGCCTTTGGGACAGGGGGGACCGGGGAGCTGTTTTTT	CASSLAFGTGGTGELFF
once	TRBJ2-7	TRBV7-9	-	TGTGCCAGCAGCCTTCGACCCCTAGCGACCAACGTTGGTTACGAGCAGTACTTC	CASSLRPLATNVGYEQYF
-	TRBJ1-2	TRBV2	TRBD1	TGTGCCAGCAGTGAAGCCCCAGGGGGTGATGGCTACACCTTC	CASSEAPGGDGYTF
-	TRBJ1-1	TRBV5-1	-	TGCGCCAGCAGCTTGGGGGCGGGCACTGAAGCTTTCTTT	CASSLGAGTEAFF
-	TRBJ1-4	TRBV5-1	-	TGCGCCAGCAGCTCCCAGGGTAATTATGAAAAACTGTTTTTT	CASSSQGNYEKLFF
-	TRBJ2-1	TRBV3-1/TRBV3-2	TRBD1	TGTGCCAGCAGCCAAGAGGGACAGGCCCGACCGTTCTTC	CASSQEGQARPFF
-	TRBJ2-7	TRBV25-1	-	TGTGCCAGCATCCCAGGCGCCTACGAGCAGTACTTC	CASIPGAYEQYF
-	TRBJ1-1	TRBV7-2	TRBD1	TGTGCCAGCAGCTTAGGACGTAGGGGGCGAGGCACTGAAGCTTTCTTT	CASSLGRRGRGTEAFF
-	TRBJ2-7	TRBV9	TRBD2	TGTGCCAGCAGCCTTGGACTAGCGGGAGTTGAGCAGTACTTC	CASSLGLAGVEQYF
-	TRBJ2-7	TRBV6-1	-	TGTGCCAGCACTGAACTATACGAGCAGTACTTC	CASTELYEQYF
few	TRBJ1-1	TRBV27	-	TGTGCCAGCAGTAACAGACAGGTGATGAACACTGAAGCTTTCTTT	CASSNRQVMNTEAFF
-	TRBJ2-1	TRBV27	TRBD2	TGTGCCAGCAGTCGATTGGTGGGACTAGCGGGTGTACATGAGCAGTTCTTC	CASSRLVGLAGVHEQFF
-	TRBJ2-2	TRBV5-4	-	TGTGCCAGTACTTACAGGGGGGGAATTGCCGGGGAGCTGTTTTTT	CASTYRGGIAGELFF
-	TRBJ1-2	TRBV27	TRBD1	TGTGCCAGCAGTTTATCGACAGGGAAGTTTAACTATGGCTACACCTTC	CASSLSTGKFNYGYTF
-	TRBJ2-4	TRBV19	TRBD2	TGTGCCAGTAGTATTGGGCGGGAGAGGGACATTCAGTACTTC	CASSIGRERDIQYF
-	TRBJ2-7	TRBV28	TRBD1	TGTGCCAGCATCTCGGGACAGGGCTACGAGCAGTACTTC	CASISGQGYEQYF
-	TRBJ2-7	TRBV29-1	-	TGCAGCGCCGAGGGCCAAAGACCCTACGAGCAGTACTTC	CSAEGQRPYEQYF
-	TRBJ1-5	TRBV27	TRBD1	TGTGCCAGCAGTCTAGGACAGGGGGCGACTCAGCCCCAGCATTTT	CASSLGQGATQPQHF
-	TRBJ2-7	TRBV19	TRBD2	TGTGCCAGTCGTCTAGCGGGAGAGGACGAGCAGTACTTC	CASRLAGEDEQYF
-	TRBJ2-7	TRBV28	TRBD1	TGTGCCAGCAGTGACTACCGGGACAGGGGCCACGAGCAGTACTTC	CASSDYRDRGHEQYF
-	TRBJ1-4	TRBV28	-	TGTGCCAGCAGTTTAAGGGGAAAACTGTTTTTT	CASSLRGKLFF
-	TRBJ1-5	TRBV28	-	TGTGCCAGCAGTTTATTTGGGGAGGGGGGACGGGCCCAGCATTTT	CASSLFGEGGRAQHF
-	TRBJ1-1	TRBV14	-	TGTGCCAGCAGCCCGGACGGGAATCGGTGGGGCACTGAAGCTTTCTTT	CASSPDGNRWGTEAFF
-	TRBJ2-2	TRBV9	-	TGTGCCAGCAGCCCAACGGAGGGGAGGGAGCTGTTTTTT	CASSPTEGRELFF
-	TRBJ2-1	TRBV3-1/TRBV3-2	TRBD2	TGTGCCAGCAGCCAACGTACTAGCGCCGGCGGGGAGCAGTTCTTC	CASSQRTSAGGEQFF
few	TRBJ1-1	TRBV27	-	TGTGCCAGCAGTTTATTAAAGCCCAGGGGATCCACTGAAGCTTTCTTT	CASSLLKPRGSTEAFF
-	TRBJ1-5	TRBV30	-	TGTGCCTGGAGTGTACAGGAATATCAGCCCCAGCATTTT	CAWSVQEYQPQHF
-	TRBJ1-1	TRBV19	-	TGTGCCAGTAATCAACAGGGAAACACTGAAGCTTTCTTT	CASNQQGNTEAFF
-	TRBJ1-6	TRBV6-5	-	TGTGCCAGCAGTTACTCCTCGGGAGGGGATAATTCACCCCTCCACTTT	CASSYSSGGDNSPLHF
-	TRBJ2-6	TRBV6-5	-	TGTGCCAGCAGGGGCAGGGGCTCTGGGGCCAACGTCCTGACTTTC	CASRGRGSGANVLTF
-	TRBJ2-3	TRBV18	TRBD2	TGTGCCAGCTCACCACAGGGCGGGAGCGACGCAGATACGCAGTATTTT	CASSPQGGSDADTQYF
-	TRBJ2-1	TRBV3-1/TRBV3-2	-	TGTGCCAGCAGCCGCGCCGGGACATTGTACAATGAGCAGTTCTTC	CASSRAGTLYNEQFF
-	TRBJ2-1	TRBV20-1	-	TGCAGTGCTAGCTCTGAGACTAGGTTCTTC	CSASSETRFF
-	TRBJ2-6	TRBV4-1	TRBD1	TGCGCCAGCAGCCAAACAGGGGGCCTAGGCAGGGCTGGGGCCAACGTCCTGACTTTC	CASSQTGGLGRAGANVLTF
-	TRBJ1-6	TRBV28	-	TGTGCCAGCATCCCAGGTTTAGGGGGTAGATCACCCCTCCACTTT	CASIPGLGGRSPLHF
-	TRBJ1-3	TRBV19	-	TGTGCCAGTACCCCGGGCAGGGCCTCTGGAAACACCATATATTTT	CASTPGRASGNTIYF
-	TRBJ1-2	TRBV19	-	TGTGCCAGTAGTATTCGGGGGGAGAGGGATGGCTACACCTTC	CASSIRGERDGYTF
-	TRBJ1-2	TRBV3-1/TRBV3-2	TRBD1	TGTGCCAGCAGCCGACAGGGAACTAACTATGGCTACACCTTC	CASSRQGTNYGYTF
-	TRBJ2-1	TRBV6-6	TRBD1	TGTGCCAGCAGTTACTCGGACAGGGGCAATGAGCAGTTCTTC	CASSYSDRGNEQFF
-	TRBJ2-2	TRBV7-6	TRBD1	TGTGCCAGCAGCTTGACTATGGACAGGGCAGACGGGGAGCTGTTTTTT	CASSLTMDRADGELFF
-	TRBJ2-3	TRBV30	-	TGTGCCTGGAGTGTGGGCAGGGCCAGCACAGATACGCAGTATTTT	CAWSVGRASTDTQYF
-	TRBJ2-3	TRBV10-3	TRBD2	TGTGCCATCAGGGTGACTAGCCGCACAGATACGCAGTATTTT	CAIRVTSRTDTQYF
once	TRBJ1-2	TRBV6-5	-	TGTGCCAGCAAACCGGGACATCAATATGGCTACACCTTC	CASKPGHQYGYTF
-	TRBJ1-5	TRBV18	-	TGTGCCAGCTCACCGGCCACAGGCAATCAGCCCCAGCATTTT	CASSPATGNQPQHF